Sequencing of this T cell receptor (beta chain) was carried out in a study of identical twins' blood T cells. Overall study findings and caveats: Each donor's most abundant TCRbeta clonotypes shared more CDR3 sequences with her twin than unrelated donors.

TCR cDNA libraries came from RNA via a modified published protocol. TCRdb called the 5' RACE reads again in MiXCR, with one record for every CDR3 protein. This repertoire shows a few hundred thousand distinct CDR3 sequences, roughly 27% found once; its top ten account for approximately 6.6%. The sample holds many counts of this clonotype. The antigen is unknown. The donors were healthy female monozygous twins, three pairs in total. From germline, CDR1 is LNHNV and CDR2 YYDKDF (reference sequence). V was clipped by 0 bases and J by 4 bases, with 11 bases between them. The CDR3 sequence is 15 residues long.

The sample was PBMCs. The chain recombines TRBV15 with TRBJ2-3; D perhaps matches TRBD1 (5 bases). This sequence originates from a woman between 18 and 55 years old in good health. As DNA, the CDR3 is TGTGCCACCAGCAGAGACCAGGGCGGCGCAGATACGCAGTATTTT. It encodes CATSRDQGGADTQYF.